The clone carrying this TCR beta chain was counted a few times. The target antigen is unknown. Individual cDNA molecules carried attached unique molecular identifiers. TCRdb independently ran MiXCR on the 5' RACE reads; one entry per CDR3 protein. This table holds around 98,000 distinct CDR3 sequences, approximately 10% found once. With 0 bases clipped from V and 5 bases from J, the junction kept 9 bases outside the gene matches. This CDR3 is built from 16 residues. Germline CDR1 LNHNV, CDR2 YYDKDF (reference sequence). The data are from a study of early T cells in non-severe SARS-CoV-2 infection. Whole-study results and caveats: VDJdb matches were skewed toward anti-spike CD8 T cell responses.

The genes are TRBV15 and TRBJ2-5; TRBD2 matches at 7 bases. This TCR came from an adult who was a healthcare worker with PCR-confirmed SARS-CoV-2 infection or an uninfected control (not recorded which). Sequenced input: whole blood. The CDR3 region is CATSRDRGGSGETQYF. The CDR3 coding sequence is TGTGCCACCAGCAGAGATCGGGGAGGGTCCGGCGAGACCCAGTACTTC. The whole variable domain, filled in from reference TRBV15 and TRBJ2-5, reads DAMVIQNPRYQVTQFGKPVTLSCSQTLNHNVMYWYQQKSSQAPKLLFHYYDKDFNNEADTPDNFQSRRPNTSFCFLDIRSPGLGDTAMYLCATSRDRGGSGETQYFGPGTRLLVL.